Each of the 11 T cell receptor beta chains below was sequenced from the same sample in a study of vaccination and CD4 T cells after COVID-19. Their target antigens are unknown. Cultured CD4+ T cell DNA underwent sequencing with the Oncomine TCR Beta short-read assay. TCRdb ran MiXCR on the PCR reads and lists one entry per CDR3 protein. The sample contains more than 13,000 distinct CDR3 sequences, about 56% of which appear only once. The treatment: roughly ten-day PBMC culture with coronavirus spike peptide pools or control peptides (ViraFEST assay). Sequenced here: CD4+ T cells from blood, cultured in vitro, sampled before SARS-CoV-2 vaccination. These receptors were obtained from a human donor who had recovered from COVID-19.

This sequence joins TRBV5-4 and TRBJ1-2, with a tentative D call TRBD1 (6 bases). V was cut by 4 bases and J by 8 bases, with 15 bases left in between. Germline V lookup: CDR1 SGHNT, CDR2 YYREEE (reference sequence). The CDR3 has 13 residues. CDR3: CASSPIQGQGYTF. CDR3 in DNA: TGTGCCAGCAGCCCTATACAAGGACAGGGCTACACCTTC.

A few counts support this clonotype. V and J are TRBV20-1 and TRBJ1-3; no firm D call. Germline CDR1 reads DFQATT; CDR2 reads SNEGSKA (reference sequence). The length of the CDR3 is 12 residues. Trimming took off 0 bases at V and 3 bases at J, with 3 bases between the two ends. CDR3 residues: CSARDDGNTIYF. In DNA form, the CDR3 reads TGCAGTGCTAGAGATGATGGAAACACCATATATTTT.

The chain recombines TRBV15 with TRBJ2-5; a possible D gene is TRBD2 (6 bases). Germline V gene data show CDR1 as LNHNV and CDR2 as YYDKDF (reference sequence). The CDR3 consists of 16 residues. The V and J ends lost 0 bases and 4 bases respectively, with 15 bases between them. In DNA, the CDR3 is TGTGCCACCAGCAGAGATTTGGGGATGGAGGGAGAGACCCAGTACTTC. Translated: CATSRDLGMEGETQYF.

The V gene is TRBV11-3, the J gene TRBJ2-3; D is unclear. Trimming removed 1 base from V and 5 bases from J, with 7 bases in between. Germline lookup yields CDR1 SGHNT and CDR2 YENEEA. The CDR3 covers 13 residues. The DNA for the CDR3 is TGTGCCAGCAGCTTAGTCTCTGGAGATACGCAGTATTTT. Translation gives CASSLVSGDTQYF.

This sequence joins TRBV7-2 and TRBJ1-1; TRBD1 agrees at 9 bases. J lost 5 bases, V lost 1 base, and 2 bases had no gene match. Germline V CDR1 and CDR2: SGHTA, FQGNSA. CDR3 length: 14 residues. The CDR3 nucleotides are TGTGCCAGCAGCTTAGAGGGACAGGGAACTGAAGCTTTCTTT. It translates to CASSLEGQGTEAFF.

This clonotype showed up just a few times. The V gene is TRBV4-3, the J gene TRBJ1-2, with D hard to call. CDR1 and CDR2 (germline): LGHNA, YSLEER. This CDR3 is built from 12 residues. Trimming left V 8 bases short and J 4 bases short, with 11 bases between. CDR3 region: CASSVPGYGYTF. CDR3 DNA: TGCGCCAGCTCGGTACCGGGCTATGGCTACACCTTC.

The chain has TRBV5-1 and TRBJ2-7, with TRBD1 identical over 9 bases. V shed 3 bases, J shed 3 bases, and the junction held 7 bases outside the gene matches. There are 15 residues in the CDR3. The germline gives CDR1 SGHRS, CDR2 YFSETQ. Written as DNA, the CDR3 is TGCGCCAGCAGCTGGTTTCCGGGACAGGGCTACGAGCAGTACTTC. Its translation is CASSWFPGQGYEQYF.

This chain connects TRBV7-6 to TRBJ2-2; 7 nucleotides line up with TRBD1. Per the germline V gene, CDR1 is SGHVS and CDR2 is FNYEAQ. V lost 3 bases to trimming and J lost 0 bases; unmatched junction nucleotides: 1. The CDR3 length is 15 residues. The CDR3 region has the DNA TGTGCCAGCAGCTTCGGGACAGCGAACACCGGGGAGCTGTTTTTT. Translation: CASSFGTANTGELFF. Combining the CDR3 with reference TRBV7-6 and TRBJ2-2 gives the whole variable domain GAGVSQSPRYKVTKRGQDVALRCDPISGHVSLYWYRQALGQGPEFLTYFNYEAQQDKSGLPNDRFSAERPEGSISTLTIQRTEQRDSAMYRCASSFGTANTGELFFGEGSRLTVL.

This chain links TRBV20-1 with TRBJ2-7; D gene unclear. CDR3 length: 11 amino acids. Germline CDR1 reads DFQATT; CDR2 reads SNEGSKA (reference sequence). The CDR3 DNA reads as TGCAGCGCCCGTCAGAACTACGAGCAGTACTTC. It translates to CSARQNYEQYF.

The chain couples TRBV7-2 to TRBJ2-7; 9 bases line up with TRBD1. From germline, CDR1 is SGHTA and CDR2 FQGNSA. The length of the CDR3 is 17 residues. After removal of 5 bases from V and 12 bases from J, the junction contained 23 bases not matched to a gene. For the CDR3, the DNA is TGTGCCAGCAGCGCTCCCGATGGCAAGGGGGGGACAGGGAGTGGGTACTTC. This translates into CASSAPDGKGGTGSGYF. Using reference TRBV7-2 and TRBJ2-7 for the parts outside the CDR3, the full variable domain is GAGVSQSPSNKVTEKGKDVELRCDPISGHTALYWYRQSLGQGLEFLIYFQGNSAPDKSGLPSDRFSAERTGGSVSTLTIQRTQQEDSAVYLCASSAPDGKGGTGSGYFGPGTRLTVT.

The sample holds one count of this clonotype. The V and J genes are TRBV7-2 and TRBJ2-3; D ambiguous. The ends were cut back, 1 base at V and 2 bases at J, with 10 bases in the middle. The CDR3 is 15 residues long. Germline V gene data show CDR1 as SGHTA and CDR2 as FQGNSA. CDR3: CASSLVRSPTDTQYF. As DNA, the CDR3 is TGTGCCAGCAGCTTAGTTCGGAGCCCCACAGATACGCAGTATTTT.